Listed here are 22 T cell receptor beta chains from one sample, sequenced in a study of CD8+ T cells in alopecia areata. Extracted from the samples, RNA was reverse transcribed into cDNA to serve as the sequencing template. This table comes from immunoSEQ multiplex PCR, and its TCRdb copy is limited to in-frame clones, with some not included. The sample holds more than 150,000 clones, 50% to 70% seen once. This specimen was CD4+ T cells sorted from blood, taken at week 0. These receptors all stem from a human donor with alopecia areata.

The chain uses TRBV5-6 and TRBJ1-5, with 8 bases lining up with TRBD1. The germline gives CDR1 SGHDT, CDR2 YYEEEE. With V trimmed by 0 bases and J by 6 bases, 5 bases remained unmatched. The CDR3 runs 15 residues. The CDR3 here is CASSLAGQGIQPQHF. The CDR3 DNA sequence: TGTGCCAGCAGCTTGGCAGGACAGGGCATTCAGCCCCAGCATTTT.

In regard to this clone: Other nucleotide sequences in the sample specify the same CDR3. This sequence joins TRBV30 and TRBJ1-5; D gene uncertain. The CDR3 consists of 13 residues. Germline V gene sequence: CDR1 GTSNPN, CDR2 SVGIG (reference sequence). With 0 bases removed from V and 1 base from J, the gap between germline ends came to 4 bases. CDR3 coding DNA: TGTGCCTGGAGTGTGGACAGCAATCAGCCCCAGCATTTT. Protein: CAWSVDSNQPQHF.

The table lists this clone with a count of one. V and J are TRBV1 and TRBJ1-5; the table assigns TRBD1, which was not confirmed against the DNA. TRBV1 is recorded as a pseudogene. The CDR3 contains 18 residues. In DNA, the CDR3 is TGCACCAGCAGCCAAGTGGTCCCAGGGAAGTATAGCAATCAGCCCCAGCATTTT. This gives the protein CTSSQVVPGKYSNQPQHF.

This chain connects TRBV5-4 to TRBJ2-1; D is undetermined. CDR3 length: 11 residues. V lost 3 bases and J lost 9, with 7 bases in between. In germline, CDR1 is SGHNT, CDR2 YYREEE (reference sequence). CDR3 region: CASSSDVEQFF. The CDR3 nucleotides are TGTGCCAGCAGCTCGGATGTTGAGCAGTTCTTC.

The rearrangement uses TRBV10-3 and TRBJ1-3; D is ambiguous. Germline V gene lookup returns CDR1 ENHRY and CDR2 SYGVKD. The CDR3 length is 15 residues. Trimming removed 2 bases from V and 0 bases from J, with 8 bases in between. CDR3: CAISEEVLSGNTIYF. The CDR3 region has the DNA TGTGCCATCAGTGAGGAGGTCCTCTCTGGAAACACCATATATTTT.

This chain connects TRBV30 to TRBJ2-3; D is ambiguous. The CDR3 runs 12 residues. V lost 4 bases and J lost 2, with 7 bases in between. Germline loops: CDR1 GTSNPN, CDR2 SVGIG (reference sequence). The CDR3: CAWNRVTDTQYF. The CDR3, as DNA: TGTGCCTGGAACCGCGTCACAGATACGCAGTATTTT.

Turning to this clone: The junction shows a germline mismatch at one end, possibly a read error. The chain recombines TRBV29-1 with TRBJ2-5; D is unclear. This CDR3 contains 13 residues. Germline lookup yields CDR1 SQVTM and CDR2 ANQGSEA. The CDR3 nucleotides read TGCGGCGTTCGAGGAATCCTCTCGGAGACCCAGTACTTC. It translates to CGVRGILSETQYF.

V and J are TRBV7-9 and TRBJ1-6; 10 bases align to TRBD1. The CDR3 length is 15 residues. J lost 8 bases, V lost 5 bases, and 6 bases had no gene match. CDR1 SEHNR and CDR2 FQNEAQ come from the germline V gene (reference sequence). CDR3 nucleotides: TGTGCCAGCAGCCCCCCTGGGACAGGGGATTCACCCCTCCACTTT. It codes for CASSPPGTGDSPLHF.

This clone was counted only a few times. The chain employs TRBV27 and TRBJ1-2, with D possibly TRBD1 on 5 matching bases. This CDR3 is built from 13 residues. Germline CDR1 reads MNHEY; CDR2 reads SMNVEV (reference sequence). The V gene lost 5 bases and the J gene lost 7 bases, with 14 bases spanning the gap. In DNA form, the CDR3 reads TGTGCCAGCAGTAACAGCGGGGGAGTTGGCTACACCTTC. Translating it yields CASSNSGGVGYTF.

This clone was recorded a few times. The rearrangement links TRBV6-1 to TRBJ1-1; D gene ambiguous. Trimming removed 4 bases from V and 2 bases from J, with 11 bases in between. Germline CDR1 is MNHNS and CDR2 is SASEGT. The CDR3 is 14 residues long. The CDR3 coding sequence is TGTGCCAGCAGTGCTGGACTCTTTAACACTGAAGCTTTCTTT. Protein product: CASSAGLFNTEAFF.

This clone was observed a handful of times. For the CDR3, the DNA is TGCAGCGTTGCTACCGGGACAGGGATTGAGGAGACCCAGTACTTC. This codes for CSVATGTGIEETQYF. The chain links TRBV29-1 to TRBJ2-5; 9 nucleotides agree with TRBD1. The V gene end was trimmed by 4 bases and the J gene end by 5 bases; junction bases not matched to a gene: 11. From germline, CDR1 is SQVTM and CDR2 ANQGSEA. The CDR3 extends over 15 amino acids.

The V call is TRBV23-1, the J call TRBJ2-3; 11 bases match TRBD2. TRBV23-1 is marked as an open reading frame, function uncertain. V lost 2 bases, J lost 2 bases, and 3 bases stayed unmatched. This CDR3 has 16 residues. The CDR3 loop reads CASSQGTSGNTDTQYF. In DNA form, the CDR3 reads TGCGCCAGCAGTCAAGGGACTAGCGGTAACACAGATACGCAGTATTTT.

This clone turned up a few times. V is TRBV29-1 and J is TRBJ2-2; D is perhaps TRBD1 (5 bases). The CDR3 length is 14 residues. CDR1 and CDR2 (germline): SQVTM, ANQGSEA. Trimming left V 2 bases short and J 4 bases short, with 11 bases between. CDR3 sequence reads: CSVEPQGGTGELFF. The CDR3 DNA sequence: TGCAGCGTTGAACCCCAGGGTGGCACCGGGGAGCTGTTTTTT.

The rearrangement joins TRBV30 to TRBJ1-1; D gene uncertain. The CDR3 runs to 11 residues. Germline CDR1 GTSNPN, CDR2 SVGIG (reference sequence). Trimming removed 8 bases from V and 0 bases from J, with 7 bases in between. CDR3 sequence (DNA): TGTGCCGTGAAGGTGAACACTGAAGCTTTCTTT. Residues: CAVKVNTEAFF.

On this clone itself: One junction end does not reproduce the germline sequence, and a read error may be involved. The chain links TRBV7-7 to TRBJ2-5, with 8 nucleotides matching TRBD1. The CDR3 runs 16 residues. CDR1 is SSHAT, CDR2 FNYEAQ, per germline (reference sequence). The CDR3 loop is CASSAGQGIGGETQYF. CDR3 bases: TGTGCTAGCAGCGCCGGACAGGGAATTGGAGGAGAGACCCAGTACTTC. Filled out from reference TRBV7-7 and TRBJ2-5, the complete variable domain reads GAGVSQSPRYKVTKRGQDVTLRCDPISSHATLYWYQQALGQGPEFLTYFNYEAQPDKSGLPSDRFSAERPEGSISTLTIQRTEQRDSAMYRCASSAGQGIGGETQYFGPGTRLLVL.

This clone was seen more than once but under ten times. CDR3 coding DNA: TGTGCCAGCAGCCTCGACCTCGGATTGGGCAATCAGCCCCAGCATTTT. This sequence encodes CASSLDLGLGNQPQHF. The chain employs TRBV6-6 and TRBJ1-5; D not certain. This CDR3 spans 16 amino acids. Trimming shortened V by 6 bases and J by 2 bases, and 17 bases separated the two germline ends. Germline V gene data show CDR1 as MNHNY and CDR2 as SVGAGI (reference sequence).

The chain joins TRBV25-1 to TRBJ1-4; D may be TRBD1 (5 bases). V was shortened by 7 bases and J by 8 bases, with 11 bases between the two germline ends. The CDR3 has 12 amino acids. Germline V gene data show CDR1 as MGHDK and CDR2 as SYGVNS. The CDR3 region has the DNA TGTGCCAGCAAGGGGTGGGGCGAAAAACTGTTTTTT. The encoded protein is CASKGWGEKLFF.

This clone came up a few times. The chain is built from TRBV14 and TRBJ2-7, with 8 bases that match TRBD1. The CDR3 length is 18 residues. From germline, CDR1 is SGHDN and CDR2 FVKESK. V lost 4 bases, J lost 5 bases, and 19 bases stayed unmatched. The CDR3 loop reads CASSPPGQDHSVLDEQYF. CDR3 bases: TGTGCCAGCAGCCCCCCGGGACAGGACCACTCAGTCCTTGACGAGCAGTACTTC.

The chain has TRBV18 and TRBJ2-7; 8 nucleotides line up with TRBD2. V lost 2 bases, J lost 3 bases, and 9 bases stayed unmatched. The CDR3 is made up of 16 amino acids. Looked up from germline, CDR1 is KGHSH and CDR2 is LQKENI. In DNA form, the CDR3 reads TGTGCCAGCTCACCAATCGGGAGCGGGGGACACTACGAGCAGTACTTC. This gives the protein CASSPIGSGGHYEQYF. The complete variable domain, with remaining parts taken from reference TRBV18 and TRBJ2-7, reads NAGVMQNPRHLVRRRGQEARLRCSPMKGHSHVYWYRQLPEEGLKFMVYLQKENIIDESGMPKERFSAEFPKEGPSILRIQQVVRGDSAAYFCASSPIGSGGHYEQYFGPGTRLTVT.

V usage is TRBV7-9 and J usage is TRBJ2-4; 8 bases are shared with TRBD1. CDR3 length: 15 amino acids. The J segment lost 5 bases and the V segment lost 5 bases, leaving 8 bases of the junction unmatched. Germline V gene lookup returns CDR1 SEHNR and CDR2 FQNEAQ (reference sequence). The DNA of the CDR3 is TGTGCCAGCAGCACCGGACAGGGTGGGCAAAACATTCAGTACTTC. This sequence encodes CASSTGQGGQNIQYF.

This rearrangement joins TRBV30 to TRBJ1-2, with 9 bases aligning to TRBD1. The germline CDR1 and CDR2 sequences are GTSNPN and SVGIG (reference sequence). The CDR3 covers 14 residues. The junction had 8 bases not matched to a gene; V was cut back by 1 base and J by 8 bases. In nucleotides, the CDR3 is TGTGCCTGGAGTGCCGGACAGGGGATGAGCGGCTACACCTTC. It encodes CAWSAGQGMSGYTF.

The chain combines TRBV5-6 with TRBJ2-5; 10 positions agree with TRBD2. The CDR3 covers 16 residues. The junction had 10 bases not matched to a gene; V was cut back by 3 bases and J by 5 bases. Germline CDR1 and CDR2: SGHDT and YYEEEE. The CDR3 nucleotides are TGTGCCAGCAGCTCCGTAGCGGGGGGTCTATTGGAGACCCAGTACTTC. It yields the protein CASSSVAGGLLETQYF.